One and the same sample provided the 10 T cell receptor beta chains below, sequenced in a study of shared clonotypes between healthy human individuals. TCRdb keeps only in-frame clones here, not all; method: immunoSEQ multiplex PCR. The repertoire includes nearly 600,000 clones, around 95% of them detected once, and approximately 0.1% sits in the top ten. Selected positively for CCR7 and CD45RO-negative, naive CD8 cells excluded terminally differentiated effector memory CD45RA+ cells. Sequencing input: naive CD8+ T cells sorted from blood. These receptors all come from a woman aged 30 to 39 in good health.

This chain joins TRBV28 and TRBJ2-3, with TRBD1 matching 8 bases. The CDR3 length is 16 residues. With V trimmed by 3 bases and J by 1 base, 6 bases remained unmatched. Germline CDR1 and CDR2: MDHEN and SYDVKM. CDR3 nucleotides: TGTGCCAGCAGTTTTCGGCAGGGGGCCCGCACAGATACGCAGTATTTT. Translated, it gives CASSFRQGARTDTQYF.

The rearrangement links TRBV10-3 to TRBJ2-5; 11 bases map to TRBD2. The CDR3 extends over 15 amino acids. Germline assignment: CDR1 ENHRY and CDR2 SYGVKD. V shed 10 bases and J 3 bases; nucleotides not matched to a gene: 10. The CDR3 bases are TGTGCCACTCGGGGGACGACTAGCGGGAAAGAGACCCAGTACTTC. It yields the protein CATRGTTSGKETQYF.

The V and J genes are TRBV27 and TRBJ2-1; D might be TRBD1 or TRBD2, each matching 5 bases. The germline V gene encodes CDR1 MNHEY and CDR2 SMNVEV (reference sequence). V shed 3 bases and J shed 4 bases, with 16 bases lying between them. This CDR3 has 16 amino acids. The chain's CDR3 is CASSFSGTAGYNEQFF. In nucleotides, the CDR3 is TGTGCCAGCAGTTTTTCCGGGACCGCCGGGTACAATGAGCAGTTCTTC.

This clone has just one count. The gene calls are TRBV4-1 and TRBJ1-3, with D unresolved. Germline-derived CDR1 and CDR2 are MGHRA and YSYEKL. The CDR3 totals 16 residues. With 0 bases removed from V and 0 bases from J, the gap between germline ends came to 9 bases. The CDR3 spells CASSQEALASGNTIYF. In nucleotides, the CDR3 is TGCGCCAGCAGCCAAGAAGCACTAGCCTCTGGAAACACCATATATTTT.

This chain connects TRBV27 to TRBJ1-2; no clear D gene. The V and J ends lost 3 bases and 3 bases respectively, with 8 bases between them. CDR1 and CDR2 from the germline V gene are MNHEY and SMNVEV (reference sequence). CDR3 length equals 13 residues. Written as DNA, the CDR3 is TGTGCCAGCAGTTTGAGCGCGTACTATGGCTACACCTTC. Translation: CASSLSAYYGYTF.

The V gene is TRBV5-4, the J gene TRBJ2-6; no clear D. The CDR3 has 16 residues. The germline CDR1 and CDR2 sequences are SGHNT and YYREEE (reference sequence). V gave up 4 bases and J gave up 0 bases, with 11 bases separating them. CDR3 bases: TGTGCCAGCAGCCACCCCCCCAACTCTGGGGCCAACGTCCTGACTTTC. Protein sequence: CASSHPPNSGANVLTF.

This clone was seen only once. The rearrangement links TRBV7-8 to TRBJ1-1, with unresolved D. Germline-derived CDR1 and CDR2 are SGHVS and FQNEAQ. Trimming left V 1 base short and J 4 bases short, with 7 bases between. This CDR3 has 13 residues. CDR3 nucleotide sequence: TGTGCCAGCAGCTTAGGGTGGGGCACTGAAGCTTTCTTT. Translating it yields CASSLGWGTEAFF.

The chain couples TRBV27 to TRBJ2-5; TRBD1 matches at 7 bases. The J call may be in error: the DNA end matches TRBJ2-7 better. The CDR3 covers 14 residues. Germline CDR1 is MNHEY and CDR2 is SMNVEV (reference sequence). The CDR3 sequence: CASRTGQETYEQYF. The DNA of the CDR3 is TGTGCCAGCAGGACTGGACAGGAGACCTACGAGCAGTACTTC.

This clone was recorded only once. The chain carries TRBV7-2 and TRBJ1-3; the D gene is possibly TRBD1 (5 bases). Germline-derived CDR1 and CDR2 are SGHTA and FQGNSA. Trimming removed 5 bases from V and 0 bases from J, with 14 bases in between. CDR3 length: 16 residues. The DNA for the CDR3 is TGTGCCAGCAGCACCCAAGGACACATCTCTGGAAACACCATATATTTT. It is translated as CASSTQGHISGNTIYF. The entire variable domain, with the rest obtained from reference TRBV7-2 and TRBJ1-3, is as follows: GAGVSQSPSNKVTEKGKDVELRCDPISGHTALYWYRQSLGQGLEFLIYFQGNSAPDKSGLPSDRFSAERTGGSVSTLTIQRTQQEDSAVYLCASSTQGHISGNTIYFGEGSWLTVV.

V usage is TRBV7-6 and J usage is TRBJ2-2; D is uncertain. CDR3 length: 12 residues. Trimming took off 3 bases at V and 12 bases at J, with 11 bases between the two ends. The germline CDR1 and CDR2 sequences are SGHVS and FNYEAQ. This CDR3 is CASSFATAQLFF. In nucleotides, the CDR3 is TGTGCCAGCAGCTTCGCTACTGCTCAGCTGTTTTTT.